This is a list of T cell receptor beta chains from one sample in a study of shared clonotypes between healthy human individuals. Generated by immunoSEQ multiplex PCR, the TCRdb table keeps only in-frame clones and is missing some. The table includes some 2.1 million clones, just under 95% detected once. The sample was naive CD8+ T cells sorted from blood. All receptors come from a man younger than 35 in good health. CDR3s include the opening cysteine and the closing phenylalanine or tryptophan. Each record gives: D gene, CDR3 length, clone size, J gene, V gene, CDR3 protein, CDR3 DNA. The D gene is left open where the match is weak. Clone size is shown for a subset of rows, as once, few, many or a class of expanded clone.

D: TRBD1; length: 15; size: -; J: TRBJ2-5; V: TRBV27; CDR3: CASSLSTGGRETQYF; DNA: TGTGCCAGCAGTTTATCGACAGGGGGCCGAGAGACCCAGTACTTC
D: TRBD1; length: 14; size: -; J: TRBJ1-2; V: TRBV27; CDR3: CASRLGDRNYGYTF; DNA: TGTGCCAGCAGATTAGGGGACAGAAACTATGGCTACACCTTC
D: TRBD1; length: 16; size: -; J: TRBJ2-7; V: TRBV6-1; CDR3: CASREAPGTGIYEQYF; DNA: TGTGCCAGCAGAGAAGCTCCCGGGACAGGGATCTACGAGCAGTACTTC
D: -; length: 14; size: -; J: TRBJ2-5; V: TRBV13; CDR3: CASSIDRPGKTQYF; DNA: TGTGCCAGCAGCATTGACCGTCCTGGAAAGACCCAGTACTTC
D: -; length: 15; size: -; J: TRBJ1-3; V: TRBV7-9; CDR3: CASSHTADPGNTIYF; DNA: TGTGCCAGCAGTCATACAGCCGATCCTGGAAACACCATATATTTT
D: TRBD2; length: 14; size: -; J: TRBJ2-5; V: TRBV19; CDR3: CASSELAAEETQYF; DNA: TGTGCCAGTTCGGAACTAGCGGCGGAAGAGACCCAGTACTTC
D: -; length: 14; size: -; J: TRBJ2-2; V: TRBV6-5; CDR3: CASSYEPGPGELFF; DNA: TGTGCCAGCAGTTACGAACCGGGGCCCGGGGAGCTGTTTTTT
D: TRBD1; length: 16; size: -; J: TRBJ2-7; V: TRBV5-4; CDR3: CASSFPSGTGGYEQYF; DNA: TGTGCCAGCAGTTTTCCTTCAGGGACAGGGGGCTACGAGCAGTACTTC
D: TRBD1; length: 15; size: -; J: TRBJ2-2; V: TRBV5-1; CDR3: CASSSRTGNVGELFF; DNA: TGCGCCAGCAGCTCCCGGACAGGGAATGTCGGGGAGCTGTTTTTT
D: TRBD1; length: 16; size: -; J: TRBJ1-5; V: TRBV19; CDR3: CASTPLTGGSNQPQHF; DNA: TGTGCCAGTACCCCCCTGACAGGGGGTAGCAATCAGCCCCAGCATTTT
D: -; length: 14; size: once; J: TRBJ2-7; V: TRBV5-4; CDR3: CASSLLEKSYEQYF; DNA: TGTGCCAGCAGCTTGTTGGAGAAGAGCTACGAGCAGTACTTC
D: -; length: 13; size: -; J: TRBJ2-5; V: TRBV9; CDR3: CASSVDGMETQYF; DNA: TGTGCCAGCAGCGTAGATGGAATGGAGACCCAGTACTTC
D: -; length: 16; size: -; J: TRBJ2-5; V: TRBV5-6; CDR3: CASSSRGAFNQETQYF; DNA: TGTGCCAGCAGCTCCAGGGGGGCGTTTAATCAAGAGACCCAGTACTTC
D: -; length: 14; size: -; J: TRBJ2-6; V: TRBV6-6; CDR3: CASSSYGGANVLTF; DNA: TGTGCCAGCAGTTCCTATGGGGGGGCCAACGTCCTGACTTTC
D: -; length: 16; size: -; J: TRBJ2-7; V: TRBV11-2; CDR3: CASSPPSTPLTYEQYF; DNA: TGTGCCAGCAGCCCCCCCTCGACACCGCTCACCTACGAGCAGTACTTC
D: -; length: 12; size: -; J: TRBJ2-7; V: TRBV18; CDR3: CASSPGNYEQYF; DNA: TGTGCCAGCTCACCGGGGAACTACGAGCAGTACTTC
D: -; length: 15; size: -; J: TRBJ2-2; V: TRBV6-5; CDR3: CASSYGVANTGELFF; DNA: TGTGCCAGCAGTTACGGGGTGGCGAACACCGGGGAGCTGTTTTTT
D: TRBD1; length: 17; size: -; J: TRBJ2-5; V: TRBV7-9; CDR3: CASSPPAGGRRRETQYF; DNA: TGTGCCAGCAGCCCTCCCGCAGGGGGCAGGCGGCGAGAGACCCAGTACTTC
D: -; length: 13; size: -; J: TRBJ1-2; V: TRBV5-1; CDR3: CASSLGAGTGYTF; DNA: TGCGCCAGCAGCTTGGGGGCAGGGACTGGCTACACCTTC
D: -; length: 12; size: -; J: TRBJ1-2; V: TRBV5-6; CDR3: CASSLAYGGYTF; DNA: TGTGCCAGCAGCTTGGCCTACGGGGGCTACACCTTC
D: -; length: 14; size: -; J: TRBJ1-5; V: TRBV9; CDR3: CASSQDGSNQPQHF; DNA: TGTGCCAGCAGCCAGGACGGTAGCAATCAGCCCCAGCATTTT
D: -; length: 13; size: -; J: TRBJ1-1; V: TRBV6-1; CDR3: CASSEWKNTEAFF; DNA: TGTGCCAGCAGTGAGTGGAAGAACACTGAAGCTTTCTTT
D: -; length: 14; size: -; J: TRBJ2-3; V: TRBV9; CDR3: CASSVAGRGDTQYF; DNA: TGTGCCAGCAGCGTAGCCGGGAGAGGAGATACGCAGTATTTT
D: TRBD2; length: 16; size: -; J: TRBJ2-5; V: TRBV7-9; CDR3: CASSPLLAGVSETQYF; DNA: TGTGCCAGCAGCCCACTACTAGCGGGGGTTTCAGAGACCCAGTACTTC
D: TRBD1; length: 14; size: -; J: TRBJ2-4; V: TRBV2; CDR3: CANGQGENPDIQYF; DNA: TGTGCCAACGGACAGGGCGAAAATCCGGACATTCAGTACTTC
D: -; length: 14; size: -; J: TRBJ2-5; V: TRBV18; CDR3: CASSPEGLSETQYF; DNA: TGTGCCAGCTCACCCGAGGGCCTGTCGGAGACCCAGTACTTC
D: TRBD1; length: 16; size: -; J: TRBJ1-2; V: TRBV7-9; CDR3: CASSPRDRVSNYGYTF; DNA: TGTGCCAGCAGCCCGCGGGACAGAGTAAGCAACTATGGCTACACCTTC
D: TRBD2; length: 16; size: -; J: TRBJ2-7; V: TRBV4-3; CDR3: CASSQSGLATAYEQYF; DNA: TGCGCCAGCAGCCAATCGGGACTAGCAACGGCCTACGAGCAGTACTTC
D: TRBD1; length: 16; size: -; J: TRBJ2-5; V: TRBV7-9; CDR3: CASSSARQGVFETQYF; DNA: TGTGCCAGCAGCTCCGCCCGACAGGGGGTTTTTGAGACCCAGTACTTC
D: -; length: 11; size: -; J: TRBJ2-7; V: TRBV10-2; CDR3: CASSDGYEQYF; DNA: TGCGCCAGCAGTGACGGATACGAGCAGTACTTC
D: TRBD1; length: 14; size: -; J: TRBJ1-2; V: TRBV27; CDR3: CASSLTGGEYGYTF; DNA: TGTGCCAGCAGCCTGACAGGGGGCGAATATGGCTACACCTTC
D: -; length: 13; size: -; J: TRBJ2-1; V: TRBV5-4; CDR3: CASSSTGSNEQFF; DNA: TGTGCCAGCAGCTCAACCGGGTCTAATGAGCAGTTCTTC
D: -; length: 15; size: -; J: TRBJ1-1; V: TRBV9; CDR3: CASSVGKGLNTEAFF; DNA: TGTGCCAGCAGCGTAGGAAAGGGGCTGAACACTGAAGCTTTCTTT
D: -; length: 13; size: -; J: TRBJ2-7; V: TRBV7-8; CDR3: CASSLKHSYEQYF; DNA: TGTGCCAGCAGCTTAAAGCACTCCTACGAGCAGTACTTC
D: -; length: 14; size: -; J: TRBJ2-5; V: TRBV7-9; CDR3: CASSHPRFWETQYF; DNA: TGTGCCAGCAGCCACCCCCGGTTTTGGGAGACCCAGTACTTC
D: -; length: 11; size: -; J: TRBJ2-7; V: TRBV10-3; CDR3: CATSWDYEQYF; DNA: TGTGCCACGTCGTGGGACTACGAGCAGTACTTC
D: TRBD2; length: 18; size: -; J: TRBJ2-1; V: TRBV5-1; CDR3: CASSRRLAGIQHENEQFF; DNA: TGCGCCAGCAGCAGGCGACTAGCGGGGATCCAACACGAGAATGAGCAGTTCTTC
D: -; length: 13; size: -; J: TRBJ1-5; V: TRBV28; CDR3: CASSLDGNQPQHF; DNA: TGTGCCAGCAGTTTAGATGGCAATCAGCCCCAGCATTTT
D: TRBD1; length: 17; size: once; J: TRBJ1-2; V: TRBV4-3; CDR3: CASSQDLRTGVDYGYTF; DNA: TGCGCCAGCAGCCAAGATCTTCGGACAGGGGTAGACTATGGCTACACCTTC